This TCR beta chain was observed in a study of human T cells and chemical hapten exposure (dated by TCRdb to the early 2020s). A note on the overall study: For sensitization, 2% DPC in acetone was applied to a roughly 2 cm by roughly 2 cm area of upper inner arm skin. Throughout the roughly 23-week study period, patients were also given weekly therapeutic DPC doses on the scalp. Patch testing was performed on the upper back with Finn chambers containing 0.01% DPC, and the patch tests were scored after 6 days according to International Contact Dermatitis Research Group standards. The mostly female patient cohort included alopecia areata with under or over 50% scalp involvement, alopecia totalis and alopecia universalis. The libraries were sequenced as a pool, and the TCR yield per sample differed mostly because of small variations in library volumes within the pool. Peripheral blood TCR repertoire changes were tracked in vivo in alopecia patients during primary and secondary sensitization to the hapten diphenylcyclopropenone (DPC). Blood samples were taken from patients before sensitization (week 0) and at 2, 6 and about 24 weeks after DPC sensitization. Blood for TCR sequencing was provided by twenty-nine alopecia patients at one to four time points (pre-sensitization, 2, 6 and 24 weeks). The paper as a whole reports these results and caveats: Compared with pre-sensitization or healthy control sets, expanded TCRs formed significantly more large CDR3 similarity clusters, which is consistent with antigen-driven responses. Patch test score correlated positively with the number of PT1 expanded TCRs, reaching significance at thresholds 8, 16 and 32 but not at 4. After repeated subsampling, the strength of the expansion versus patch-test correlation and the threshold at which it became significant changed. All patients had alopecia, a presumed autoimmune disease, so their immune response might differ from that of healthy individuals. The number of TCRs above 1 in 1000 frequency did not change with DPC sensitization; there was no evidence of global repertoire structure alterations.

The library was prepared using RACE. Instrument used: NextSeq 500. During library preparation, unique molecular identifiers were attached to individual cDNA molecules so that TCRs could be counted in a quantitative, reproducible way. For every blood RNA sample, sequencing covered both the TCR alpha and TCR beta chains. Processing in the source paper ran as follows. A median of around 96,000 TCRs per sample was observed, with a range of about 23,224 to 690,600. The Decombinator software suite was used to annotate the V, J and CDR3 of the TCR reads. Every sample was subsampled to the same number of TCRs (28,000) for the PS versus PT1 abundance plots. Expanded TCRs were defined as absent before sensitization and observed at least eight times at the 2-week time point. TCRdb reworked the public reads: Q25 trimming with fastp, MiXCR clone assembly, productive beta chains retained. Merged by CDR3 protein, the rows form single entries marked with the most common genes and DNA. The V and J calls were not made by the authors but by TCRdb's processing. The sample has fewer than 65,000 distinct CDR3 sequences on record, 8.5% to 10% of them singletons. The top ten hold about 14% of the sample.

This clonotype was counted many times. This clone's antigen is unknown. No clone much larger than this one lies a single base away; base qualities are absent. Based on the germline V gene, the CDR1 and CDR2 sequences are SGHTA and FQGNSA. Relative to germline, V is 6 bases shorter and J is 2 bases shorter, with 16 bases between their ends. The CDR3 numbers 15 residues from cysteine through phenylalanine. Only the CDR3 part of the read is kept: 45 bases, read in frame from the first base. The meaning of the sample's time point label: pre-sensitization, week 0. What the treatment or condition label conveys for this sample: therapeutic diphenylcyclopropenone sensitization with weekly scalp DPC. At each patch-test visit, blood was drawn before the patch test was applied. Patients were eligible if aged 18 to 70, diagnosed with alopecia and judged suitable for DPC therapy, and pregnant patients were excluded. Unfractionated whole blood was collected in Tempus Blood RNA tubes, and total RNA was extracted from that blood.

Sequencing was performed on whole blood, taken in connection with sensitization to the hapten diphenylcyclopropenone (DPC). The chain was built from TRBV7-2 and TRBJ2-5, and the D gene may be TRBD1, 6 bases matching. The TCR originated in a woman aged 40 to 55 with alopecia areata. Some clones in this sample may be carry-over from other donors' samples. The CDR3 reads CASRLDPGQQETQYF. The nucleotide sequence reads TGTGCCAGCAGACTCGACCCGGGACAACAAGAGACCCAGTACTTC.